Shown below are 12 T cell receptor beta chains from a single sample sequenced in a study of beta chain features in type 1 diabetes. Study results and limitations: Among all four CD4+ subsets, Type 1 diabetes patients had TCRB CDR3s that were moderately but significantly shorter.

The antigens these receptors bind are not known. Expressed TCRB transcripts got sequenced, as all isolated RNA was reverse transcribed. Generated by immunoSEQ multiplex PCR, the TCRdb table keeps only in-frame clones and is missing some. Among 35,000 to 45,000 clones listed, 66% were seen once. The sample taken for sequencing was Tregs from blood. These TCRs come from a man younger than 45 with type 1 diabetes. Some clones in this sample may be carry-over from other donors' samples.

The chain has TRBV6-5 and TRBJ1-5; the D gene is possibly TRBD1 (6 bases). The CDR3 is 15 residues long. The germline gives CDR1 MNHEY, CDR2 SVGAGI. Trimming left V 0 bases short and J 1 base short, with 7 bases between. DNA for the CDR3: TGTGCCAGCAGTTACTCGGGACACAGCAATCAGCCCCAGCATTTT. This translates into CASSYSGHSNQPQHF.

The chain joins TRBV6-1 to TRBJ1-1; D not resolved. The CDR3 has 13 residues. Germline CDR1 reads MNHNS; CDR2 reads SASEGT. The V end lost 7 bases, the J end lost 4 bases, and 13 bases lay between the germline ends. The CDR3 loop is CASITTRGTEAFF. CDR3 nucleotides: TGTGCCAGCATTACTACCCGGGGCACTGAAGCTTTCTTT.

This clone was counted a single time. The chain has TRBV29-1 and TRBJ2-1; 8 nucleotides line up with TRBD2. Germline loops: CDR1 SQVTM, CDR2 ANQGSEA. The CDR3 is made up of 13 amino acids. After removal of 5 bases from V and 4 bases from J, the junction contained 4 bases not matched to a gene. The CDR3 here is CSVRAGGYNEQFF. In DNA form, the CDR3 reads TGCAGCGTTCGGGCGGGGGGATACAATGAGCAGTTCTTC.

The CDR3 region is CATSRDLGLNTEAFF. The CDR3 DNA follows: TGTGCCACCAGCAGAGATCTGGGCCTGAACACTGAAGCTTTCTTT. The chain links TRBV15 to TRBJ1-1, with D uncertain. Germline-derived CDR1 and CDR2 are LNHNV and YYDKDF (reference sequence). CDR3 length equals 15 residues. Trimming took off 0 bases at V and 0 bases at J, with 8 bases between the two ends.

The chain is built from TRBV5-5 and TRBJ1-2; TRBD1 matches 8 bases. V dropped 1 base and J dropped 2; count of bases not matched to a gene: 1. The CDR3 loop spans 14 amino acids. Germline assignment: CDR1 SGHKS and CDR2 YYEKEE (reference sequence). CDR3 coding DNA: TGTGCCAGCAGCTTGAACAGGGGGAACTATGGCTACACCTTC. Its translation: CASSLNRGNYGYTF.

This sequence joins TRBV4-3 and TRBJ2-3; 8 positions agree with TRBD2. The CDR3 spans 16 residues. CDR1 and CDR2 from the germline V gene are LGHNA and YSLEER. With 2 bases clipped from V and 1 base from J, the junction kept 5 bases outside the gene matches. CDR3 DNA: TGCGCCAGCAGCCAATTAGGACTAGCAGGCACAGATACGCAGTATTTT. It is translated as CASSQLGLAGTDTQYF.

The gene calls are TRBV6-1 and TRBJ1-2; D call uncertain. The CDR3 covers 13 residues. V dropped 1 base and J dropped 8 bases, with 11 bases sitting between them. In germline, CDR1 is MNHNS, CDR2 SASEGT. In DNA form, the CDR3 reads TGTGCCAGCAGTGAAGACCCGGGGTACGGCTACACCTTC. Its translation is CASSEDPGYGYTF.

The chain couples TRBV7-2 to TRBJ2-7; TRBD2 matches at 10 bases. The V and J ends lost 4 bases and 4 bases, in that order; junction bases with no gene match: 13. The length of the CDR3 is 17 residues. CDR1 and CDR2 (germline): SGHTA, FQGNSA. DNA of the CDR3: TGTGCCAGCAGCTCGCGGGCCGCAGCGGGGGGGCCGTACGAGCAGTACTTC. Translated, it gives CASSSRAAAGGPYEQYF.

The rearrangement uses TRBV9 and TRBJ2-3; TRBD2 might be the D (5 bases). There are 16 residues in the CDR3. The germline V and J ends were trimmed by 2 bases and 0 bases, with 13 bases remaining between them. The germline CDR1 and CDR2 sequences are SGDLS and YYNGEE. CDR3 sequence (DNA): TGTGCCAGCAGCGTTAGGGCGGGCCTTAGCACAGATACGCAGTATTTT. Residues: CASSVRAGLSTDTQYF.

This clone was counted between two and nine times. The genes are TRBV5-1 and TRBJ2-7, with D possibly matching TRBD2 (6 bases). The CDR3 is 14 residues long. CDR1 SGHRS and CDR2 YFSETQ come from the germline V gene. V lost 2 bases and J 5 bases, leaving 14 bases between the germline ends. The CDR3 here is CASSFRDFDDEQYF. CDR3 DNA: TGCGCCAGCAGCTTCCGGGACTTTGACGACGAGCAGTACTTC.

The chain links TRBV6-1 to TRBJ1-1; possible D gene TRBD1, 6 bases. The germline V and J ends were trimmed by 1 base and 6 bases, with 12 bases remaining between them. CDR1 and CDR2 (germline): MNHNS, SASEGT. CDR3 length: 14 residues. The CDR3 DNA reads TGTGCCAGCAGTGAAGAAAGGACAGCCCCTGAAGCTTTCTTT. Protein sequence: CASSEERTAPEAFF.

This clone was detected only a few times. The genes are TRBV5-1 and TRBJ2-3; D not resolved. V was clipped by 4 bases and J by 1 base, with 4 bases between them. This CDR3 spans 12 amino acids. Germline-derived CDR1 and CDR2 are SGHRS and YFSETQ. CDR3 in amino acids: CASSPGTDTQYF. The CDR3 DNA sequence: TGCGCCAGCAGCCCCGGCACAGATACGCAGTATTTT.